This TCR beta chain was found in a study of shared clonotypes between healthy human individuals. Libraries were prepared by immunoSEQ multiplex PCR; TCRdb keeps only in-frame clonotypes and omits some of them. This table has about 710,000 clones, roughly 72% appearing once. Comments on this clone: Its matching antigen is unknown.

CDR1 is KGHSH and CDR2 is LQKENI in the germline V gene. V shed 3 bases, J shed 3 bases, and the junction held 1 base outside the gene matches. The CDR3 extends over 13 amino acids. Broader study findings: Larger estimated richness was generally recorded for naive subsets relative to memory subsets.

Sequencing input: memory CD4+ T cells sorted from blood. Subset defined: CD45RA-negative fraction. This TCR was sampled from a young woman in good health. The V and J genes are TRBV18 and TRBJ2-5; 7 bases agree with TRBD2. The CDR3 DNA reads TGTGCCAGCTCACCCCGGGGGGAAGAGACCCAGTACTTC. This translates into CASSPRGEETQYF.